The rows below give T cell receptor beta chains drawn from one sample of a study of CD8 T cells in Susac syndrome. TCRdb reprocessed the immunoSEQ multiplex PCR reads via MiXCR and lists one record per CDR3 protein. The sample lists more than 100,000 distinct CDR3 sequences, around 96% occurring once. The sequenced material came from CD4+ T cells from PBMCs. Receptors originate from a human donor with Susac syndrome. Both conserved end residues are part of each CDR3. Clone size appears in some rows only: once, few, many, or a class for an expanded clone.

cdr3_length	v_call	clone_size	j_call	cdr3_aa
15	TRBV6-2/TRBV6-3	.	TRBJ2-5	CASSIRRGLGETQYF
12	TRBV20-1	.	TRBJ2-1	CSASRVAGEQFF
14	TRBV7-8	once	TRBJ2-7	CASSLSRNNYEQYF
15	TRBV20-1	once	TRBJ2-1	CSAARAGGPYNEQFF
17	TRBV12-3/TRBV12-4	.	TRBJ2-7	CASSLVGGTSAYYEQYF
13	TRBV20-1	.	TRBJ2-7	CSVPGAAKVEQYF
13	TRBV3-1	once	TRBJ2-7	CASSPRLSYEQYF
13	TRBV2	.	TRBJ2-7	CASKVGPKDEQYF
11	TRBV29-1	.	TRBJ2-1	CSAGLGGEQFF
15	TRBV7-9	.	TRBJ2-4	CASSTRGSAKNIQYF
17	TRBV28	.	TRBJ1-1	CASRAKRLGRVNTEAFF
16	TRBV5-6	once	TRBJ2-4	CASSFWATGAKNIQYF
16	TRBV3-1	.	TRBJ2-1	CASSQLAGVRHNEQFF
13	TRBV9	.	TRBJ2-5	CASTREGGETQYF
15	TRBV29-1	.	TRBJ2-1	CSVEVAAGHYNEQFF
13	TRBV4-2	.	TRBJ1-2	CASSQVGDRGYTF
13	TRBV7-9	.	TRBJ2-7	CASSLKSRAEQYF
15	TRBV7-2	.	TRBJ2-1	CASRPTSDSNNEQFF
13	TRBV12-3/TRBV12-4	.	TRBJ1-1	CASSWTGVAEAFF
15	TRBV29-1	.	TRBJ2-7	CSVGGSGQGSYEQYF
14	TRBV15	.	TRBJ1-1	CATGKGGVNTEAFF
14	TRBV5-5	.	TRBJ2-3	CASSFGQGVDTQYF
15	TRBV19	.	TRBJ2-6	CASKYDQSGANVLTF
13	TRBV10-3	.	TRBJ1-5	CAIRQGSNQPQHF
14	TRBV4-1	.	TRBJ2-7	CASSQDATLYEQYF
15	TRBV6-5	.	TRBJ2-3	CARPEGVVDTDTQYF
12	TRBV18	.	TRBJ1-2	CASSPLGQGYTF
15	TRBV5-6	.	TRBJ2-2	CASSLGWRDTGELFF